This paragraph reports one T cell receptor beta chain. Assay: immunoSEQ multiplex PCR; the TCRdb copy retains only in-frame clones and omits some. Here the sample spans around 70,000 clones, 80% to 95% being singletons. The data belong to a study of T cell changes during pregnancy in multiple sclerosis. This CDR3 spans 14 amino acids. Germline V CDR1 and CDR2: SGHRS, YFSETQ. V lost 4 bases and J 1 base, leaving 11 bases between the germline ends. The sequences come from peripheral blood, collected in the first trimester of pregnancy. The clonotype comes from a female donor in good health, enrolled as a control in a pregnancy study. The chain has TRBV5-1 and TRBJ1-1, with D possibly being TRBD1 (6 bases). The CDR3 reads CASSVRDKNTEAFF. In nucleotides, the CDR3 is TGCGCCAGCAGCGTCCGGGACAAGAACACTGAAGCTTTCTTT.